Listed below are T cell receptor beta chains from one sample, sequenced in a study of cytomegalovirus exposure and HLA in healthy donors. TCRdb's copy holds only in-frame clones and misses some; the assay was immunoSEQ multiplex PCR. The sample shows about 130,000 clones, 66% of them seen only once. The sample was PBMCs. These receptors were obtained from a human donor in good health. The CDR3 runs from the conserved cysteine through the conserved F or W. Each record gives: CDR3 length, D gene, V gene, clone size, J gene, CDR3 DNA, CDR3 protein. The D gene is left open where the match is weak. Only part of the rows carry a size: once, few, many, or a class if the clone is expanded.

cdr3_length: 13; d_call: -; v_call: TRBV10-3; clone_size: -; j_call: TRBJ1-4; cdr3_nt: TGTGCCATCAGTCTCGAGCCGGGGGAAAAACTGTTTTTT; cdr3_aa: CAISLEPGEKLFF
cdr3_length: 15; d_call: TRBD2; v_call: TRBV5-1; clone_size: -; j_call: TRBJ2-7; cdr3_nt: TGCGCCAGCAGCACAACTAGCGGGAGCTCCTACGAGCAGTACTTC; cdr3_aa: CASSTTSGSSYEQYF
cdr3_length: 14; d_call: TRBD1; v_call: TRBV6-5; clone_size: -; j_call: TRBJ2-7; cdr3_nt: TGTGCCAGCAGTTCAGACAGGGGCTCCCACGAGCAGTACTTC; cdr3_aa: CASSSDRGSHEQYF
cdr3_length: 16; d_call: -; v_call: TRBV11-3; clone_size: -; j_call: TRBJ1-2; cdr3_nt: TGTGCCAGCAGCTTAGATGCCGGGGGGCGAGCACAGGGCTACACCTTC; cdr3_aa: CASSLDAGGRAQGYTF
cdr3_length: 13; d_call: -; v_call: TRBV7-7; clone_size: -; j_call: TRBJ2-7; cdr3_nt: TGTGCTAGCAGCTTAGGCGGCGGCTTCGAGCAGTACTTC; cdr3_aa: CASSLGGGFEQYF
cdr3_length: 15; d_call: -; v_call: TRBV9; clone_size: -; j_call: TRBJ1-1; cdr3_nt: TGTGCCAGCAGCGTAGATGCGCAGGGGCGAACTGAAGCTTTCTTT; cdr3_aa: CASSVDAQGRTEAFF
cdr3_length: 16; d_call: TRBD2; v_call: TRBV27; clone_size: -; j_call: TRBJ2-1; cdr3_nt: TGTGCCAGCAAGGCTAGCGGGTTCAGCAGAACTAATGAGCAGTTCTTC; cdr3_aa: CASKASGFSRTNEQFF
cdr3_length: 16; d_call: TRBD2; v_call: TRBV5-1; clone_size: few; j_call: TRBJ2-3; cdr3_nt: TGCGCCAGCAGCGAACCGGGGACTAGCGGGTACGATACGCAGTATTTT; cdr3_aa: CASSEPGTSGYDTQYF
cdr3_length: 12; d_call: -; v_call: TRBV7-2; clone_size: -; j_call: TRBJ2-1; cdr3_nt: TGTGCCAGCAGCTTATTTGCGAATAAGCAGTTCTTC; cdr3_aa: CASSLFANKQFF
cdr3_length: 15; d_call: TRBD2; v_call: TRBV28; clone_size: once; j_call: TRBJ2-7; cdr3_nt: TGTGCCAGCAGTTTAGTAGCGGGGATATCCTACGAGCAGTACTTC; cdr3_aa: CASSLVAGISYEQYF
cdr3_length: 14; d_call: TRBD2; v_call: TRBV6-1; clone_size: -; j_call: TRBJ2-7; cdr3_nt: TGTGCCAGCAGACGTCTAGCGGCCTCCTACGAGCAGTACTTC; cdr3_aa: CASRRLAASYEQYF
cdr3_length: 11; d_call: -; v_call: TRBV7-9; clone_size: once; j_call: TRBJ2-7; cdr3_nt: TGTGCCAGCAGCCGGGGGTCCGAGCAGTACTTC; cdr3_aa: CASSRGSEQYF
cdr3_length: 14; d_call: -; v_call: TRBV5-1; clone_size: -; j_call: TRBJ2-1; cdr3_nt: TGCGCCAGCAGCTTGGAGTGGGCGGGGGCTGAGCAGTTCTTC; cdr3_aa: CASSLEWAGAEQFF
cdr3_length: 13; d_call: TRBD2; v_call: TRBV10-3; clone_size: -; j_call: TRBJ2-1; cdr3_nt: TGTGCCATCAGTGGGACTAGCGAGTCCAAGCAGTTCTTC; cdr3_aa: CAISGTSESKQFF
cdr3_length: 16; d_call: TRBD1; v_call: TRBV5-6; clone_size: once; j_call: TRBJ2-7; cdr3_nt: TGTGCCAGCAGCCGGGACAGGGGGCGCGCGGCCTACGAGCAGTACTTC; cdr3_aa: CASSRDRGRAAYEQYF
cdr3_length: 14; d_call: -; v_call: TRBV28; clone_size: -; j_call: TRBJ1-1; cdr3_nt: TGTGCCAGCACCCCAGATCCGTCGAACACTGAAGCTTTCTTT; cdr3_aa: CASTPDPSNTEAFF
cdr3_length: 14; d_call: -; v_call: TRBV5-1; clone_size: -; j_call: TRBJ1-1; cdr3_nt: TGCGCCAGCAGCTTGGTCGGGGGGAGAACTGAAGCTTTCTTT; cdr3_aa: CASSLVGGRTEAFF
cdr3_length: 14; d_call: TRBD1; v_call: TRBV28; clone_size: -; j_call: TRBJ2-7; cdr3_nt: TGTGCCAGCAGTTTTACAGGGGAGACCTACGAGCAGTACTTC; cdr3_aa: CASSFTGETYEQYF
cdr3_length: 17; d_call: TRBD1; v_call: TRBV5-1; clone_size: -; j_call: TRBJ1-2; cdr3_nt: TGCGCCAGCAGCTTGGCCGGGACAGAACCTTCTAACTATGGCTACACCTTC; cdr3_aa: CASSLAGTEPSNYGYTF
cdr3_length: 13; d_call: -; v_call: TRBV7-3; clone_size: -; j_call: TRBJ2-1; cdr3_nt: TGTGCCAGCAGCGCCGAGACTAGGTCTGAGCAGTTCTTC; cdr3_aa: CASSAETRSEQFF
cdr3_length: 15; d_call: TRBD2; v_call: TRBV9; clone_size: -; j_call: TRBJ2-7; cdr3_nt: TGTGCCAGCAGCGTAGGGACTAGCGGGAGCTACGAGCAGTACTTC; cdr3_aa: CASSVGTSGSYEQYF
cdr3_length: 13; d_call: -; v_call: TRBV18; clone_size: -; j_call: TRBJ2-5; cdr3_nt: TGTGCCAGCTCACCACGGGCGGGTGAGACCCAGTACTTC; cdr3_aa: CASSPRAGETQYF
cdr3_length: 13; d_call: -; v_call: TRBV7-2; clone_size: -; j_call: TRBJ1-1; cdr3_nt: TGTGCCAGCAGCTTAGGGGGGAGGCCCGAAGCTTTCTTT; cdr3_aa: CASSLGGRPEAFF
cdr3_length: 15; d_call: TRBD1; v_call: TRBV11-1; clone_size: -; j_call: TRBJ2-1; cdr3_nt: TGTGCCAGCAGCTTAGGGGGACAGGGTCGAAGTGAGCAGTTCTTC; cdr3_aa: CASSLGGQGRSEQFF
cdr3_length: 13; d_call: -; v_call: TRBV7-3; clone_size: few; j_call: TRBJ2-5; cdr3_nt: TGTGCCAGCAGCTTACTGCAGTCGGAGACCCAGTACTTC; cdr3_aa: CASSLLQSETQYF
cdr3_length: 17; d_call: TRBD2; v_call: TRBV4-3; clone_size: -; j_call: TRBJ2-1; cdr3_nt: TGCGCCAGCAGCCAAGATCCGGCGGGAGGGCCTGACAATGAGCAGTTCTTC; cdr3_aa: CASSQDPAGGPDNEQFF
cdr3_length: 17; d_call: TRBD2; v_call: TRBV18; clone_size: -; j_call: TRBJ2-2; cdr3_nt: TGTGCCAGCTCACTTCGGACTAGCGGGCTGAACACCGGGGAGCTGTTTTTT; cdr3_aa: CASSLRTSGLNTGELFF
cdr3_length: 15; d_call: TRBD2; v_call: TRBV18; clone_size: few; j_call: TRBJ2-7; cdr3_nt: TGTGCCAGCTCATCACCAGCGGGAGAGTCCTACGAGCAGTACTTC; cdr3_aa: CASSSPAGESYEQYF
cdr3_length: 14; d_call: TRBD1; v_call: TRBV5-6; clone_size: -; j_call: TRBJ2-7; cdr3_nt: TGTGCCAGCAGCTTGAGGGACAGGGTGTACGAGCAGTACTTC; cdr3_aa: CASSLRDRVYEQYF
cdr3_length: 14; d_call: -; v_call: TRBV9; clone_size: -; j_call: TRBJ1-3; cdr3_nt: TGTGCCAGCAGCCCCAGGGTCTCTGGAAACACCATATATTTT; cdr3_aa: CASSPRVSGNTIYF
cdr3_length: 15; d_call: TRBD2; v_call: TRBV6-1; clone_size: once; j_call: TRBJ2-1; cdr3_nt: TGTGCCAGCAGTGAACCAGCGGGAGGATACAATGAGCAGTTCTTC; cdr3_aa: CASSEPAGGYNEQFF
cdr3_length: 16; d_call: -; v_call: TRBV6-5; clone_size: -; j_call: TRBJ2-1; cdr3_nt: TGTGCCAGCAGTTACACTAGTCTTAGCTCCTACAATGAGCAGTTCTTC; cdr3_aa: CASSYTSLSSYNEQFF
cdr3_length: 15; d_call: TRBD2; v_call: TRBV6-5; clone_size: once; j_call: TRBJ2-1; cdr3_nt: TGTGCCAGCAGGCGGGGACTAGTGGGAGCCGGAGGGGAGTTCTTC; cdr3_aa: CASRRGLVGAGGEFF
cdr3_length: 15; d_call: TRBD2; v_call: TRBV7-2; clone_size: -; j_call: TRBJ2-3; cdr3_nt: TGTGCCAGCAGCGTACCGGGACTAGTCACAGATACGCAGTATTTT; cdr3_aa: CASSVPGLVTDTQYF
cdr3_length: 16; d_call: -; v_call: TRBV6-6; clone_size: -; j_call: TRBJ1-2; cdr3_nt: TGTGCCAGCATTCGACAAGCACAGGGCAATTTTAGAGGCTACACCTTC; cdr3_aa: CASIRQAQGNFRGYTF
cdr3_length: 17; d_call: TRBD1; v_call: TRBV27; clone_size: -; j_call: TRBJ2-1; cdr3_nt: TGTGCCAGCAGTTTATTCCAGGGGGCGGCCAGTTACAATGAGCAGTTCTTC; cdr3_aa: CASSLFQGAASYNEQFF
cdr3_length: 18; d_call: TRBD2; v_call: TRBV27; clone_size: once; j_call: TRBJ2-1; cdr3_nt: TGTGCCAGCAGTGGACCTAGCGGGCGAAGTGGGGTTTACAATGAGCAGTTCTTC; cdr3_aa: CASSGPSGRSGVYNEQFF
cdr3_length: 11; d_call: -; v_call: TRBV28; clone_size: once; j_call: TRBJ1-2; cdr3_nt: TGTGCCAGCAGATCGGGGGATGGCTACACCTTC; cdr3_aa: CASRSGDGYTF
cdr3_length: 14; d_call: -; v_call: TRBV15; clone_size: -; j_call: TRBJ2-7; cdr3_nt: TGTGCCACCAGCAGAGATATGCTGGGGGGCGAGCAGTACTTC; cdr3_aa: CATSRDMLGGEQYF
cdr3_length: 16; d_call: TRBD1; v_call: TRBV4-1; clone_size: -; j_call: TRBJ2-2; cdr3_nt: TGCGCCAGCAGCCAAGAAGGAACAGGGGGAGGCGGGGAGCTGTTTTTT; cdr3_aa: CASSQEGTGGGGELFF
cdr3_length: 15; d_call: -; v_call: TRBV7-3; clone_size: -; j_call: TRBJ2-3; cdr3_nt: TGTGCCAGCAGCCCACGGACAGGCGGAGGGGATACGCAGTATTTT; cdr3_aa: CASSPRTGGGDTQYF
cdr3_length: 14; d_call: -; v_call: TRBV7-9; clone_size: few; j_call: TRBJ1-4; cdr3_nt: TGTGCCAGCAGCCAGGGTATGGCTAATGAAAAACTGTTTTTT; cdr3_aa: CASSQGMANEKLFF
cdr3_length: 12; d_call: -; v_call: TRBV7-9; clone_size: once; j_call: TRBJ2-3; cdr3_nt: TGTGCCAGCAGCTTAGAACTCTATACGCAGTATTTT; cdr3_aa: CASSLELYTQYF
cdr3_length: 15; d_call: TRBD2; v_call: TRBV6-6; clone_size: few; j_call: TRBJ2-7; cdr3_nt: TGTGCCAGCAGCCTTGGGACTAGCGGGAGCAACGAGCAGTACTTC; cdr3_aa: CASSLGTSGSNEQYF
cdr3_length: 13; d_call: -; v_call: TRBV27; clone_size: -; j_call: TRBJ1-1; cdr3_nt: TGTGCCAGCAGCCGAGCTGTTGGCACTGAAGCTTTCTTT; cdr3_aa: CASSRAVGTEAFF
cdr3_length: 14; d_call: TRBD1; v_call: TRBV19; clone_size: once; j_call: TRBJ1-2; cdr3_nt: TGTGCCAGTAGTATCCCGACAGGGTTCTATGGCTACACCTTC; cdr3_aa: CASSIPTGFYGYTF
cdr3_length: 14; d_call: TRBD2; v_call: TRBV6-5; clone_size: -; j_call: TRBJ2-5; cdr3_nt: TGTGCCAGCAGTTATAGCGGGAGACCAGAGACCCAGTACTTC; cdr3_aa: CASSYSGRPETQYF
cdr3_length: 11; d_call: -; v_call: TRBV29-1; clone_size: few; j_call: TRBJ1-1; cdr3_nt: TGCAGCGGTTCGGACTCCTATGAAGCTTTCTTT; cdr3_aa: CSGSDSYEAFF
cdr3_length: 13; d_call: -; v_call: TRBV5-1; clone_size: -; j_call: TRBJ1-2; cdr3_nt: TGCGCCAGCGGATTTACAGGGTTAGGTGGCTACACCTTC; cdr3_aa: CASGFTGLGGYTF